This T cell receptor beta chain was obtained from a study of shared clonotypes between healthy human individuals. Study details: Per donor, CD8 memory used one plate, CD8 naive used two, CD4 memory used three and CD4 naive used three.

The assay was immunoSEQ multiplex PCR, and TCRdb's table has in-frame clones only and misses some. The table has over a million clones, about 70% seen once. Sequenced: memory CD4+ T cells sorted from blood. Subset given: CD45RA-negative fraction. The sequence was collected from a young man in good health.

CDR3 protein: CASSLDGGSNQPQHF. The CDR3 DNA follows: TGTGCCAGCAGCTTAGATGGGGGTAGCAATCAGCCCCAGCATTTT. The chain is built from TRBV11-2 and TRBJ1-5; perhaps TRBD1 as D (5 bases). The V gene lost 0 bases and the J gene lost 0 bases, with 6 bases spanning the gap. The germline gives CDR1 SGHAT, CDR2 FQNNGV. The CDR3 runs 15 residues.